A single sample is the source of the 30 T cell receptor beta chains below, sequenced in a study of human T cells and chemical hapten exposure. The time point was: patch test 3, about 24 weeks after DPC sensitization. Treatment denoted: therapeutic diphenylcyclopropenone sensitization with weekly scalp DPC. TCRdb called the RACE reads again in MiXCR, with one record for every CDR3 protein. Of some 180,000 distinct CDR3 sequences in the sample, about 25% were seen once. The specimen was whole blood, collected in connection with sensitization to the hapten diphenylcyclopropenone (DPC). The receptors derive from a woman aged 40 to 50 with alopecia areata. Some clones in this sample may be carry-over from other donors' samples.

This sequence joins TRBV29-1 and TRBJ2-3, with D possibly being TRBD2 (6 bases). V was clipped by 5 bases and J by 2 bases, with 11 bases between them. Germline lookup yields CDR1 SQVTM and CDR2 ANQGSEA. The CDR3 runs 13 residues. In nucleotides, the CDR3 is TGCAGCGTTCGGGCTAGCGCCACAGATACGCAGTATTTT. As protein: CSVRASATDTQYF.

The chain employs TRBV2 and TRBJ2-7, with 11 bases lining up with TRBD1. There are 12 residues in the CDR3. Unmatched junction bases numbered 6, after V lost 10 bases and J lost 7 bases. Germline V gene data show CDR1 as SNHLY and CDR2 as FYNNEI. The CDR3 bases are TGTGCCACCGGACAGGGGGCCGGTGAGCAGTACTTC. Amino acids: CATGQGAGEQYF. Full variable domain (missing parts from reference TRBV2 and TRBJ2-7): EPEVTQTPSHQVTQMGQEVILRCVPISNHLYFYWYRQILGQKVEFLVSFYNNEISEKSEIFDDQFSVERPDGSNFTLKIRSTKLEDSAMYFCATGQGAGEQYFGPGTRLTVT.

This clonotype was seen a few times. This sequence joins TRBV20-1 and TRBJ2-7, with 13 bases identical to TRBD2. The CDR3 length is 15 residues. Germline trimming cut 6 bases from V and 2 bases from J; bases unmatched to any gene: 7. Germline V gene sequence: CDR1 DFQATT, CDR2 SNEGSKA (reference sequence). The CDR3, as DNA: TGCAGTGCCACCCCCGGGACTAGCGGGACCTACGAGCAGTACTTC. Translation gives CSATPGTSGTYEQYF.

This chain uses TRBV5-1 with TRBJ2-2, with a tentative D call TRBD1 (6 bases). Germline-derived CDR1 and CDR2 are SGHRS and YFSETQ. The V end lost 2 bases, the J end lost 4 bases, and 15 bases lay between the germline ends. The CDR3 contains 16 residues. For the CDR3, the DNA is TGCGCCAGCAGCTTTGGGGATACAGGGCCCACCGGGGAGCTGTTTTTT. It encodes CASSFGDTGPTGELFF.

In its sample, this clonotype was seen once. V and J are TRBV6-6 and TRBJ1-1; no clear D. Germline CDR1 is MNHNY and CDR2 is SVGAGI (reference sequence). The V end lost 5 bases, the J end lost 2 bases, and 6 bases lay between the germline ends. The CDR3 totals 12 residues. The CDR3 is CASSASNTEAFF. CDR3 nucleotides: TGTGCCAGCAGTGCCTCAAACACTGAAGCTTTCTTT.

The chain carries TRBV29-1 and TRBJ2-2; 8 bases match TRBD2. The V and J ends lost 4 bases and 6 bases, in that order; junction bases with no gene match: 10. This CDR3 comprises 15 residues. Per germline, CDR1 SQVTM and CDR2 ANQGSEA. In DNA, the CDR3 is TGCAGCGTTGTGCAAGCGGGAGCAAACCCCGGGGAGCTGTTTTTT. It encodes CSVVQAGANPGELFF.

This clonotype was recorded a few times. The chain recombines TRBV3-1 with TRBJ1-5; D remains unclear. The germline CDR1 and CDR2 sequences are LGHDT and YNNKEL (reference sequence). V lost 4 bases to trimming and J lost 7 bases, with 14 bases between them. CDR3 length: 14 residues. In DNA form, the CDR3 reads TGTGCCAGCAGCCCTGACCTAAGCGACCAGCCCCAGCATTTT. Translating gives CASSPDLSDQPQHF.

The chain couples TRBV7-2 to TRBJ2-5; no clear D. Germline values: CDR1 SGHTA, CDR2 FQGNSA. This CDR3 is 16 amino acids long. Trimming cost V 5 bases and J 4 bases, with 20 bases left between them. CDR3 amino acids: CASSVWAGPTSETQYF. DNA of the CDR3: TGTGCCAGCAGCGTTTGGGCCGGACCGACGTCAGAGACCCAGTACTTC.

The chain is built from TRBV11-1 and TRBJ2-1, with D tentatively TRBD2 (6 bases). The V and J ends lost 1 base and 12 bases respectively, with 13 bases between them. CDR1 and CDR2 from the germline V gene are SGHAT and FQDESV (reference sequence). The CDR3 is 13 residues long. DNA of the CDR3: TGTGCCAGCAGCTTAGGAGAGGCGGGATCGCAGTTCTTC. Its protein is CASSLGEAGSQFF.

This clonotype was picked up a small number of times. The V call is TRBV15, the J call TRBJ2-6; no reliable D call. The CDR3 totals 15 residues. Germline CDR1 LNHNV, CDR2 YYDKDF (reference sequence). Trimming stripped 0 bases from V and 0 bases from J, with 3 bases between. This CDR3 reads CATSREDSGANVLTF. In nucleotides, the CDR3 is TGTGCCACCAGCAGAGAGGACTCTGGGGCCAACGTCCTGACTTTC.

This chain links TRBV4-1 with TRBJ2-1; TRBD2 aligns across 10 bases. Germline lookup yields CDR1 MGHRA and CDR2 YSYEKL. The CDR3 spans 16 residues. V lost 1 base and J lost 3; bases outside the gene matches: 3. The CDR3 here is CASSQGLAGVYNEQFF. CDR3 nucleotide sequence: TGCGCCAGCAGCCAAGGGCTAGCGGGGGTCTACAATGAGCAGTTCTTC.

V gene TRBV6-5 combines with J gene TRBJ2-7; D is perhaps TRBD1 (6 bases). Germline CDR1 MNHEY, CDR2 SVGAGI. The CDR3 covers 16 residues. The V end was cut by 0 bases, the J end by 2 bases, with 14 bases between. The CDR3 DNA follows: TGTGCCAGCAGTTACTCGGCGCAGGGGTCTACCTACGAGCAGTACTTC. Translated: CASSYSAQGSTYEQYF.

This clonotype was counted once. This sequence joins TRBV28 and TRBJ1-5; weak D call: TRBD1 (6 bases). CDR3 length: 14 amino acids. Trimming took 5 bases from V and 6 from J, leaving 14 bases between them. In germline, CDR1 is MDHEN, CDR2 SYDVKM. The CDR3 bases are TGTGCCAGCAGTGTCCGGACAGTCCGTCAGCCCCAGCATTTT. Residues: CASSVRTVRQPQHF.

The rearrangement links TRBV7-2 to TRBJ2-3; the match to TRBD2 covers 10 bases. V lost 9 bases and J lost 3; bases outside the gene matches: 3. This CDR3 has 13 residues. Per germline, CDR1 SGHTA and CDR2 FQGNSA. The CDR3 nucleotides read TGTGCCAGTGAAGCGGGAGGGACAGATACGCAGTATTTT. It translates to CASEAGGTDTQYF.

This clonotype has more than one count but fewer than ten. J is TRBJ1-2 and V is TRBV3-1; D perhaps matches TRBD1 (5 bases). The CDR3 sequence is 17 residues long. The V end was cut by 4 bases, the J end by 2 bases, with 20 bases between. CDR1 is LGHDT and CDR2 is YNNKEL in the germline V gene (reference sequence). The CDR3 region is CASSLASGRGLNYGYTF. CDR3 in DNA: TGTGCCAGCAGCCTTGCTTCGGGTCGGGGGTTGAACTATGGCTACACCTTC.

The V and J genes are TRBV28 and TRBJ2-3, with D possibly matching TRBD2 (5 bases). CDR1 MDHEN and CDR2 SYDVKM come from the germline V gene. CDR3 length equals 16 residues. The CDR3 protein is CATRPALALSTDTQYF. CDR3 nucleotide sequence: TGTGCTACCCGACCCGCGCTAGCCCTAAGCACAGATACGCAGTATTTT.

This chain uses TRBV29-1 with TRBJ1-3, with TRBD1 matching 11 bases. Per the germline V gene, CDR1 is SQVTM and CDR2 is ANQGSEA. This CDR3 contains 16 residues. V trimming: 4 bases; J trimming: 4 bases; junction bases outside the gene matches: 9. The CDR3 region has the DNA TGCAGCGTTGCCGGGACAGGGGGTACTGGAGGAAACACCATATATTTT. This encodes CSVAGTGGTGGNTIYF.

In its sample, this clonotype was seen a few times. The chain employs TRBV9 and TRBJ2-1; 9 bases align to TRBD2. CDR3 size: 16 residues. V was pared by 2 bases and J by 2 bases, with 5 bases of the junction left unmatched. Per the germline V gene, CDR1 is SGDLS and CDR2 is YYNGEE. This CDR3 is CASSVGLAGTYNEQFF. In DNA, the CDR3 is TGTGCCAGCAGCGTTGGCCTAGCGGGAACCTACAATGAGCAGTTCTTC. The variable domain in full, with the rest retrieved from reference TRBV9 and TRBJ2-1, is DSGVTQTPKHLITATGQRVTLRCSPRSGDLSVYWYQQSLDQGLQFLIQYYNGEERAKGNILERFSAQQFPDLHSELNLSSLELGDSALYFCASSVGLAGTYNEQFFGPGTRLTVL.

The chain has TRBV4-3 and TRBJ2-7; 7 nucleotides line up with TRBD2. After removal of 3 bases from V and 7 bases from J, the junction contained 9 bases not matched to a gene. CDR3 size: 14 residues. The germline gives CDR1 LGHNA, CDR2 YSLEER. The CDR3 DNA sequence: TGCGCCAGCAGCCACTCTACGGGAGCGGGGGAGCAGTACTTC. Its translation is CASSHSTGAGEQYF.

This chain links TRBV4-3 with TRBJ1-5, with TRBD1 matching 10 bases. V lost 2 bases and J lost 6; bases outside the gene matches: 7. The CDR3 is made up of 16 amino acids. In germline, CDR1 is LGHNA, CDR2 YSLEER. CDR3 loop: CASSQSAGQGPQPQHF. In DNA form, the CDR3 reads TGCGCCAGCAGCCAATCAGCGGGACAGGGGCCTCAGCCCCAGCATTTT.

This clonotype was seen only a few times. V is TRBV7-2 and J is TRBJ2-7; 7 bases map to TRBD1. This CDR3 has 14 residues. The germline CDR1 and CDR2 sequences are SGHTA and FQGNSA. The junction had 6 bases not matched to a gene; V was cut back by 1 base and J by 6 bases. The CDR3 nucleotides are TGTGCCAGCAGCTTAGACAGGGGCCGGGGCGAGCAGTACTTC. Its protein is CASSLDRGRGEQYF.

This clonotype turned up a few times. CDR3 region: CSARPEGRDTQYF. CDR3 bases: TGCAGTGCTAGGCCGGAAGGACGAGATACGCAGTATTTT. V is TRBV20-1 and J is TRBJ2-3; no clear D. This CDR3 has 13 residues. Germline V gives CDR1 DFQATT, CDR2 SNEGSKA (reference sequence). V gave up 3 bases and J gave up 5 bases, with 12 bases separating them.

The chain is built from TRBV5-1 and TRBJ2-4; 10 nucleotides agree with TRBD2. CDR3 length equals 14 residues. Losses at the gene ends were 7 bases for V and 15 bases for J; bases not matched to a gene: 16. CDR1 and CDR2 from the germline V gene are SGHRS and YFSETQ. The CDR3: CASDEAGGPTLLYF. CDR3 bases: TGCGCCAGCGACGAAGCGGGAGGGCCAACGCTGCTGTACTTC.

A few counts support this clonotype. The V and J genes are TRBV6-6 and TRBJ2-3; 7 nucleotides align to TRBD1. With 7 bases clipped from V and 4 bases from J, the junction kept 8 bases outside the gene matches. The CDR3 extends over 14 amino acids. CDR1 MNHNY and CDR2 SVGAGI come from the germline V gene (reference sequence). CDR3 nucleotide sequence: TGTGCCAGCATTAAAGACAGGGTATCAGATACGCAGTATTTT. As protein: CASIKDRVSDTQYF.

The V gene is TRBV29-1, the J gene TRBJ2-3, with 7 positions matching TRBD1. With 6 bases clipped from V and 2 bases from J, the junction kept 2 bases outside the gene matches. The length of the CDR3 is 12 residues. Germline lookup yields CDR1 SQVTM and CDR2 ANQGSEA. CDR3 sequence (DNA): TGCAGCGTGGGACAGATCACAGATACGCAGTATTTT. Translation: CSVGQITDTQYF.

The rearrangement uses TRBV29-1 and TRBJ2-1; 10 bases are a match to TRBD2. Germline values: CDR1 SQVTM, CDR2 ANQGSEA. This CDR3 has 14 amino acids. V trimming: 1 base; J trimming: 9 bases; junction bases outside the gene matches: 6. The CDR3 coding sequence is TGCAGCGTTGAAGGAAGCGGGAGGGCCGGTGAGCAGTTCTTC. Translation gives CSVEGSGRAGEQFF.

There are a few counts of this clonotype. V gene TRBV10-3 combines with J gene TRBJ2-7; TRBD1 is a possible D gene (5 bases). V was trimmed by 8 bases and J by 2 bases, leaving 10 bases between them. The CDR3 runs 12 residues. The germline V gene has CDR1 ENHRY and CDR2 SYGVKD. CDR3 nucleotides: TGTGCCATCGGGGCGAACACCTACGAGCAGTACTTC. It translates to CAIGANTYEQYF.

This clonotype has more than one count but fewer than ten. V and J are TRBV24-1 and TRBJ2-2; D may be TRBD1 (6 bases). Per germline, CDR1 KGHDR and CDR2 SFDVKD. This CDR3 region has 15 residues. Trimming took 8 bases from V and 1 from J, leaving 13 bases between them. The CDR3 protein is CATNPGRGNTGELFF. The CDR3 coding sequence is TGTGCCACCAATCCCGGCAGGGGGAACACCGGGGAGCTGTTTTTT.

This clonotype was detected a few times. The V call is TRBV24-1, the J call TRBJ1-5, with TRBD1 identical over 11 bases. Trimming removed 9 bases from V and 4 bases from J; junction bases left unmatched: 7. The germline gives CDR1 KGHDR, CDR2 SFDVKD. The CDR3 length is 15 residues. CDR3 DNA: TGTGCCACCGGAGGACAGGGGGCTGGTAATCAGCCCCAGCATTTT. This sequence encodes CATGGQGAGNQPQHF.

The V and J genes are TRBV7-3 and TRBJ2-1, with unresolved D. Trimming took 5 bases from V and 9 from J, leaving 11 bases between them. Germline CDR1 is SGHTA and CDR2 is FQGTGA. The CDR3 loop spans 12 amino acids. CDR3 sequence: CASSLEAGEQFF. CDR3 nucleotide sequence: TGTGCCAGCAGCCTCGAGGCCGGTGAGCAGTTCTTC.